The next 27 T cell receptor beta chains were all read from a single sample in a study of tumor-infiltrating lymphocytes in localized non-small cell lung cancer. The method was immunoSEQ multiplex PCR; TCRdb's version includes in-frame clones alone and lacks a portion of them. The sample records over 15,000 clones, 69% being singletons. Sequences were obtained from lung tumor tissue. All receptors come from a human donor with non-small cell lung cancer.

The chain joins TRBV4-2 to TRBJ2-7; unclear D gene. Deletions cut 0 bases from V and 0 bases from J, with 9 bases between. Germline V lookup: CDR1 LGHNA, CDR2 YNFKEQ. This CDR3 comprises 15 residues. The CDR3 coding sequence is TGTGCCAGCAGCCAAGATGCGGCGAGCTCCTACGAGCAGTACTTC. This codes for CASSQDAASSYEQYF.

The chain uses TRBV5-1 and TRBJ2-5, with D perhaps matching TRBD1 or TRBD2 (6 bases each). This CDR3 contains 14 residues. The ends were cut back, 3 bases at V and 5 bases at J, with 14 bases in the middle. The germline V gene encodes CDR1 SGHRS and CDR2 YFSETQ. The CDR3 sequence is CASSSGDFMETQYF. CDR3 in DNA: TGCGCCAGCAGCTCAGGGGACTTCATGGAGACCCAGTACTTC.

The genes are TRBV29-1 and TRBJ1-1; a possible D gene is TRBD1 (6 bases). From germline, CDR1 is SQVTM and CDR2 ANQGSEA. Trimming took 6 bases from V and 5 from J, leaving 16 bases between them. The CDR3 has 13 residues. The CDR3 spells CSVLLGQGTEAFF. In nucleotides, the CDR3 is TGCAGCGTCCTATTAGGCCAGGGGACTGAAGCTTTCTTT. The variable domain in full, completed from reference TRBV29-1 and TRBJ1-1, reads SAVISQKPSRDICQRGTSLTIQCQVDSQVTMMFWYRQQPGQSLTLIATANQGSEATYESGFVIDKFPISRPNLTFSTLTVSNMSPEDSSIYLCSVLLGQGTEAFFGQGTRLTVV.

The rearrangement links TRBV11-2 to TRBJ2-2; 10 nucleotides agree with TRBD2. Germline CDR1 reads SGHAT; CDR2 reads FQNNGV. The trim removed 1 base at V and 2 bases at J, leaving 7 bases unmatched. The CDR3 has 18 amino acids. This CDR3 reads CASSLVDSGRPNTGELFF. Written as DNA, the CDR3 is TGTGCCAGCAGCTTAGTTGATAGCGGGAGGCCCAACACCGGGGAGCTGTTTTTT.

V and J are TRBV4-1 and TRBJ2-1, with 8 bases matching TRBD2. The CDR3 sequence is 17 residues long. The junction had 9 bases not matched to a gene; V was cut back by 5 bases and J by 0 bases. From germline, CDR1 is MGHRA and CDR2 YSYEKL. DNA for the CDR3: TGCGCCAGCAGCGTAGCGGGGTTTGCGAGCTCCTACAATGAGCAGTTCTTC. It yields the protein CASSVAGFASSYNEQFF.

The chain combines TRBV5-4 with TRBJ2-7; 7 nucleotides agree with TRBD1. Germline CDR1 and CDR2: SGHNT and YYREEE (reference sequence). The CDR3 spans 15 residues. After removal of 4 bases from V and 3 bases from J, the junction contained 10 bases not matched to a gene. CDR3 sequence reads: CASSLRQGDFYEQYF. Written as DNA, the CDR3 is TGTGCCAGCAGCCTAAGACAGGGAGATTTCTACGAGCAGTACTTC.

This chain joins TRBV5-1 and TRBJ2-3, with 8 bases lining up with TRBD2. Germline lookup yields CDR1 SGHRS and CDR2 YFSETQ. The CDR3 has 16 residues. V trimming: 4 bases; J trimming: 2 bases; junction bases outside the gene matches: 9. For the CDR3, the DNA is TGCGCCAGCAGCCCGATGACTAGCGAGACCACAGATACGCAGTATTTT. Translation: CASSPMTSETTDTQYF.

The V gene is TRBV6-5, the J gene TRBJ1-2; 8 positions agree with TRBD1. This CDR3 has 15 amino acids. V lost 6 bases, J lost 4 bases, and 10 bases stayed unmatched. The germline V gene has CDR1 MNHEY and CDR2 SVGAGI. The CDR3 nucleotides are TGTGCCAGCAGCCCCCAGACAGGGGACCGCTATGGCTACACCTTC. It translates to CASSPQTGDRYGYTF.

This clone is termed medium-sized. The chain is built from TRBV5-5 and TRBJ1-5; D possibly corresponds to TRBD1 (5 bases). There are 15 residues in the CDR3. The V gene's germline CDR1 is SGHKS and CDR2 YYEKEE (reference sequence). The ends were cut back, 2 bases at V and 7 bases at J, with 16 bases in the middle. CDR3 sequence reads: CASSFGTHENQPQHF. Written as DNA, the CDR3 is TGTGCCAGCAGCTTTGGGACCCACGAGAACCAGCCCCAGCATTTT.

V usage is TRBV25-1 and J usage is TRBJ1-1, with TRBD1 matching 7 bases. CDR3 size: 15 residues. Germline trimming cut 6 bases from V and 1 base from J; bases unmatched to any gene: 8. The V gene's germline CDR1 is MGHDK and CDR2 SYGVNS. The CDR3 sequence: CASRTAGGSNTEAFF. CDR3 in DNA: TGTGCCAGCAGGACCGCAGGGGGTTCGAACACTGAAGCTTTCTTT. The full variable domain, rest sourced from reference TRBV25-1 and TRBJ1-1, is EADIYQTPRYLVIGTGKKITLECSQTMGHDKMYWYQQDPGMELHLIHYSYGVNSTEKGDLSSESTVSRIRTEHFPLTLESARPSHTSQYLCASRTAGGSNTEAFFGQGTRLTVV.

The chain joins TRBV5-4 to TRBJ2-3, with D unclear. V was clipped by 0 bases and J by 6 bases, with 11 bases between them. CDR1 and CDR2 (germline): SGHNT, YYREEE (reference sequence). The CDR3 is made up of 14 amino acids. CDR3 nucleotides: TGTGCCAGCAGCTTGGGGGCGGCCGGGGATACGCAGTATTTT. Residues: CASSLGAAGDTQYF. Using reference TRBV5-4 and TRBJ2-3 for the parts outside the CDR3, the full variable domain is ETGVTQSPTHLIKTRGQQVTLRCSSQSGHNTVSWYQQALGQGPQFIFQYYREEENGRGNFPPRFSGLQFPNYSSELNVNALELDDSALYLCASSLGAAGDTQYFGPGTRLTVL.

This chain links TRBV6-6 with TRBJ2-2; 14 nucleotides line up with TRBD2. V was clipped by 8 bases and J by 1 base; unmatched bases: 0. The germline CDR1 and CDR2 sequences are MNHNY and SVGAGI (reference sequence). The CDR3 length is 15 residues. The CDR3 DNA follows: TGTGCCAGCGGGACTAGCGGGGGGAACACCGGGGAGCTGTTTTTT. Its translation: CASGTSGGNTGELFF.

The chain links TRBV7-2 to TRBJ2-7, with 10 nucleotides matching TRBD2. Germline V gene sequence: CDR1 SGHTA, CDR2 FQGNSA. This CDR3 is 16 amino acids long. V was clipped by 3 bases and J by 6 bases; unmatched bases: 11. The CDR3 region is CASSFLAGLAGVEQYF. The CDR3 region has the DNA TGTGCCAGCAGCTTTCTGGCCGGTCTAGCGGGAGTCGAGCAGTACTTC.

This chain links TRBV7-2 with TRBJ2-1; D not resolved. The CDR3 covers 12 residues. CDR1 SGHTA and CDR2 FQGNSA come from the germline V gene. The V gene lost 5 bases and the J gene lost 4 bases, with 6 bases spanning the gap. In DNA form, the CDR3 reads TGTGCCAGCAGCACCCGTTACAATGAGCAGTTCTTC. It specifies CASSTRYNEQFF.

The chain carries TRBV7-2 and TRBJ2-7; 10 bases agree with TRBD2. Germline loops: CDR1 SGHTA, CDR2 FQGNSA. V gave up 2 bases and J gave up 7 bases; unmatched junction bases: 8. The CDR3 runs 15 residues. The CDR3 reads CASSLFLAGAREQYF. In nucleotides, the CDR3 is TGTGCCAGCAGCTTATTCCTAGCGGGAGCCCGAGAGCAGTACTTC. The full variable domain, in which reference TRBV7-2 and TRBJ2-7 provide the parts outside the CDR3, is GAGVSQSPSNKVTEKGKDVELRCDPISGHTALYWYRQSLGQGLEFLIYFQGNSAPDKSGLPSDRFSAERTGGSVSTLTIQRTQQEDSAVYLCASSLFLAGAREQYFGPGTRLTVT.

This chain's CDR3 is CASSQSWARASGRRADTQYF. DNA of the CDR3: TGCGCCAGCAGTCAATCGTGGGCGCGGGCTAGCGGGAGGAGGGCAGATACGCAGTATTTT. The chain couples TRBV23-1 to TRBJ2-3, with 11 bases lining up with TRBD2. TRBV23-1 is treated as an ORF (open reading frame) with a function not yet certain. The ends lost 0 bases at V and 4 bases at J; junction bases unmatched: 15. The CDR3 runs to 20 residues.

On this clone itself: Germline is not matched at one junction end, which may reflect a read error. The chain recombines TRBV30 with TRBJ1-2, with TRBD1 identical over 8 bases. The CDR3 spans 14 residues. Germline CDR1 and CDR2: GTSNPN and SVGIG (reference sequence). The CDR3: CAWSTRTGNFGYTF. CDR3 sequence (DNA): TGTGCCTGGAGTACCCGGACAGGGAACTTTGGCTACACCTTC.

The V and J genes are TRBV10-2 and TRBJ2-3, with no clear D. The CDR3 consists of 11 residues. With 4 bases removed from V and 4 bases from J, the gap between germline ends came to 3 bases. Per germline, CDR1 WSHSY and CDR2 SAAADI. The CDR3: CASSASDTQYF. CDR3 sequence (DNA): TGCGCCAGCAGTGCCTCAGATACGCAGTATTTT.

The chain has TRBV6-6 and TRBJ2-7; 14 nucleotides agree with TRBD2. After removal of 6 bases from V and 4 bases from J, the junction contained 5 bases not matched to a gene. The CDR3 runs 15 residues. Germline CDR1 reads MNHNY; CDR2 reads SVGAGI (reference sequence). This chain's CDR3 is CASRSGTSGSYEQYF. The CDR3 DNA reads as TGTGCCAGCAGATCCGGGACTAGCGGGAGTTACGAGCAGTACTTC.

J is TRBJ2-7 and V is TRBV30; 12 bases line up with TRBD1. CDR1 GTSNPN and CDR2 SVGIG come from the germline V gene (reference sequence). This CDR3 has 14 residues. The V gene end was trimmed by 7 bases and the J gene end by 7 bases; junction bases not matched to a gene: 11. Here the CDR3 DNA reads TGTGCCTTGTCCCGGGACAGGGGGCGGGGGGAGCAGTACTTC. This gives the protein CALSRDRGRGEQYF.

This clone was counted only a few times. The chain combines TRBV10-3 with TRBJ1-1; perhaps TRBD1 as D (5 bases). In germline, CDR1 is ENHRY, CDR2 SYGVKD. V dropped 4 bases and J dropped 4 bases, with 16 bases sitting between them. The CDR3 runs to 15 residues. This CDR3 is CAISVNTGGATEAFF. Here the CDR3 DNA reads TGTGCCATCAGTGTTAACACAGGAGGCGCCACTGAAGCTTTCTTT.

Of note for this clone: At one end, the junction sequence differs from germline, possibly due to a read error. The chain carries TRBV7-7 and TRBJ2-3, with 10 bases fitting TRBD2. Germline V lookup: CDR1 SSHAT, CDR2 FNYEAQ (reference sequence). The CDR3 runs 18 residues. The CDR3 here is CASSPGGAGGPVTDTQYF. The DNA for the CDR3 is TGTGCTAGCAGCCCCGGGGGAGCGGGAGGGCCGGTCACAGATACGCAGTATTTT.

CDR3: CASSLFIVPGTSYTEGQYF. The CDR3 bases are TGTGCCAGCAGCTTGTTTATAGTCCCCGGGACTTCCTATACGGAGGGGCAGTACTTC. The V gene is TRBV11-3, the J gene TRBJ2-7, with D perhaps TRBD2 (6 bases). This CDR3 is 19 amino acids long. Trimming left V 3 bases short and J 9 bases short, with 33 bases between. CDR1 and CDR2 (germline): SGHNT, YENEEA.

By share of the sample, this clone is large. The chain is built from TRBV2 and TRBJ2-5, with a possible D match to TRBD2 (6 bases). V lost 8 bases to trimming and J lost 0 bases, with 13 bases between them. CDR1 and CDR2 (germline): SNHLY, FYNNEI. The CDR3 runs 14 residues. The CDR3 DNA sequence: TGTGCCAGCCTCGGGGGAGCGTACCAAGAGACCCAGTACTTC. It codes for CASLGGAYQETQYF. The full variable domain, its missing parts supplied by reference TRBV2 and TRBJ2-5, is EPEVTQTPSHQVTQMGQEVILRCVPISNHLYFYWYRQILGQKVEFLVSFYNNEISEKSEIFDDQFSVERPDGSNFTLKIRSTKLEDSAMYFCASLGGAYQETQYFGPGTRLLVL.

This clone was seen just once. The V call is TRBV29-1, the J call TRBJ1-2, with unresolved D. Trimming took off 0 bases at V and 3 bases at J, with 5 bases between the two ends. Germline V gene sequence: CDR1 SQVTM, CDR2 ANQGSEA. This CDR3 comprises 12 residues. CDR3 region: CSVEDPDYGYTF. In DNA, the CDR3 is TGCAGCGTTGAAGATCCCGACTATGGCTACACCTTC.

The gene calls are TRBV19 and TRBJ2-1; D perhaps matches TRBD2 (5 bases). Trimming took 10 bases from V and 7 from J, leaving 14 bases between them. The CDR3 extends over 12 amino acids. Per germline, CDR1 LNHDA and CDR2 SQIVND (reference sequence). CDR3 nucleotides: TGTGCCACTCAAAAGGAGGCAAATGAGCAGTTCTTC. Translating it yields CATQKEANEQFF. Filled out from reference TRBV19 and TRBJ2-1, the complete variable domain reads DGGITQSPKYLFRKEGQNVTLSCEQNLNHDAMYWYRQDPGQGLRLIYYSQIVNDFQKGDIAEGYSVSREKKESFPLTVTSAQKNPTAFYLCATQKEANEQFFGPGTRLTVL.

This chain links TRBV11-2 with TRBJ2-7; D is ambiguous. Germline V gene sequence: CDR1 SGHAT, CDR2 FQNNGV. The CDR3 is 13 amino acids. Trimming took off 5 bases at V and 3 bases at J, with 11 bases between the two ends. The CDR3 DNA follows: TGTGCCAGCAGCCTCAATATTAACTACGAGCAGTACTTC. It encodes CASSLNINYEQYF.